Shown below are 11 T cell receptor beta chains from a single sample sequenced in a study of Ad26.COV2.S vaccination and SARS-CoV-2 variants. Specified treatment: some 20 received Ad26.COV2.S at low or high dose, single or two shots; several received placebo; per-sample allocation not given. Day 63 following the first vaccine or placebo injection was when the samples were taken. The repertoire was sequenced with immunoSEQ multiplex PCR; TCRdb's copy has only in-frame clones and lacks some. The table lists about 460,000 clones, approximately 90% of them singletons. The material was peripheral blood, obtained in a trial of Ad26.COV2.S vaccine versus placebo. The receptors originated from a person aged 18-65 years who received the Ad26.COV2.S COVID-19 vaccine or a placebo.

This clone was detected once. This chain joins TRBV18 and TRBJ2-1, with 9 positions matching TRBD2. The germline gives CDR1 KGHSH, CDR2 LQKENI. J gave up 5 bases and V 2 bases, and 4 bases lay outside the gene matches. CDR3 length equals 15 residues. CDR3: CASSPTLAGDNEQFF. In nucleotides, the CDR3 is TGTGCCAGCTCACCAACCTTAGCGGGAGACAATGAGCAGTTCTTC.

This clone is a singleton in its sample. For the CDR3, the DNA is TGTGCCAGCAGCAAAATACGCGAAGCAGGGCCAGAGACCCAGTACTTC. Translated: CASSKIREAGPETQYF. The chain joins TRBV21-1 to TRBJ2-5; the table's D call, TRBD1, was not checked against the DNA. TRBV21-1 is reported as a pseudogene. The CDR3 runs 16 residues.

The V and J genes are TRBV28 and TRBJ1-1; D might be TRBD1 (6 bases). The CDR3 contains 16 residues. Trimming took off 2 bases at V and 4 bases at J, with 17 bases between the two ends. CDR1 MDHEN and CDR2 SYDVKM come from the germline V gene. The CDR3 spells CASSLGGVYGITEAFF. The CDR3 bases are TGTGCCAGCAGTTTAGGGGGCGTCTATGGGATCACTGAAGCTTTCTTT.

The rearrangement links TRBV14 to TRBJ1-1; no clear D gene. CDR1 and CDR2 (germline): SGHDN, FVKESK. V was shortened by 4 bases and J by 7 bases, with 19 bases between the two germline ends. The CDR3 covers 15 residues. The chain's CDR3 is CASSLNKGRSDEAFF. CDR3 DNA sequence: TGTGCCAGCAGCCTCAACAAGGGTCGGTCGGATGAAGCTTTCTTT.

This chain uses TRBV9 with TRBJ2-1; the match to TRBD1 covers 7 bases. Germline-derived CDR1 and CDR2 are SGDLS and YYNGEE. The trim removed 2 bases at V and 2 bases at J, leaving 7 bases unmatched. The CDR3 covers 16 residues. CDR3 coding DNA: TGTGCCAGCAGCGTCAGAGGGACAGCTACCTACAATGAGCAGTTCTTC. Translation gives CASSVRGTATYNEQFF.

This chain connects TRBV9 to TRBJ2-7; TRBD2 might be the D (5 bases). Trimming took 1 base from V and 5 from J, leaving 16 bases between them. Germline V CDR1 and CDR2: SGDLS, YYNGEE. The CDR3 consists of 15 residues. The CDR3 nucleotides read TGTGCCAGCAGCGTATCAGGACTTAGCGTAGACGAGCAGTACTTC. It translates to CASSVSGLSVDEQYF. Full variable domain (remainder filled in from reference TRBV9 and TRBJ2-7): DSGVTQTPKHLITATGQRVTLRCSPRSGDLSVYWYQQSLDQGLQFLIQYYNGEERAKGNILERFSAQQFPDLHSELNLSSLELGDSALYFCASSVSGLSVDEQYFGPGTRLTVT.

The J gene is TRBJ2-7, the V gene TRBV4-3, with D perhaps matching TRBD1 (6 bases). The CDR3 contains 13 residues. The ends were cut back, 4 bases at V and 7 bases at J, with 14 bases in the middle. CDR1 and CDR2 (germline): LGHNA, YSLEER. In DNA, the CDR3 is TGCGCCAGCAGCCCCTATGGGGGCGGAGAGCAGTACTTC. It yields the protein CASSPYGGGEQYF.

CDR3 loop: CASSIANRQETQYF. The CDR3, as DNA: TGTGCCAGTAGTATAGCGAACAGACAAGAGACCCAGTACTTC. The V and J genes are TRBV19 and TRBJ2-5; D is undetermined. Between the trimmed V and J ends, which lost 1 base and 2 bases, there was a span of 8 bases. The CDR3 is made up of 14 amino acids. In germline, CDR1 is LNHDA, CDR2 SQIVND (reference sequence).

CDR3 in amino acids: CASSLLGRNPKNIQYF. The CDR3 coding sequence is TGTGCCAGCAGCTTACTTGGCAGGAATCCCAAAAACATTCAGTACTTC. The V call is TRBV7-6, the J call TRBJ2-4; D is uncertain. V dropped 2 bases and J dropped 2 bases, with 13 bases sitting between them. The germline gives CDR1 SGHVS, CDR2 FNYEAQ. The CDR3 runs 16 residues.

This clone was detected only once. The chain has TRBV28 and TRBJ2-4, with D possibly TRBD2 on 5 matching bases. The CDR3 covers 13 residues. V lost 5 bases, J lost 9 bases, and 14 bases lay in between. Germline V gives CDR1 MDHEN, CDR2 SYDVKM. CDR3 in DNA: TGTGCCAGCAGTCAAGTACGCGGGCCCATTCAGTACTTC. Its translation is CASSQVRGPIQYF.

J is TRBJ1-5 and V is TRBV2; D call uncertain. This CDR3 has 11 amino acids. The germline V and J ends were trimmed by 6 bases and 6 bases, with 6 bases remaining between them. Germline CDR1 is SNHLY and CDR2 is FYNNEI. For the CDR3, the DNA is TGTGCCAGCAGCCGGGGTCAGCCCCAGCATTTT. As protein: CASSRGQPQHF.